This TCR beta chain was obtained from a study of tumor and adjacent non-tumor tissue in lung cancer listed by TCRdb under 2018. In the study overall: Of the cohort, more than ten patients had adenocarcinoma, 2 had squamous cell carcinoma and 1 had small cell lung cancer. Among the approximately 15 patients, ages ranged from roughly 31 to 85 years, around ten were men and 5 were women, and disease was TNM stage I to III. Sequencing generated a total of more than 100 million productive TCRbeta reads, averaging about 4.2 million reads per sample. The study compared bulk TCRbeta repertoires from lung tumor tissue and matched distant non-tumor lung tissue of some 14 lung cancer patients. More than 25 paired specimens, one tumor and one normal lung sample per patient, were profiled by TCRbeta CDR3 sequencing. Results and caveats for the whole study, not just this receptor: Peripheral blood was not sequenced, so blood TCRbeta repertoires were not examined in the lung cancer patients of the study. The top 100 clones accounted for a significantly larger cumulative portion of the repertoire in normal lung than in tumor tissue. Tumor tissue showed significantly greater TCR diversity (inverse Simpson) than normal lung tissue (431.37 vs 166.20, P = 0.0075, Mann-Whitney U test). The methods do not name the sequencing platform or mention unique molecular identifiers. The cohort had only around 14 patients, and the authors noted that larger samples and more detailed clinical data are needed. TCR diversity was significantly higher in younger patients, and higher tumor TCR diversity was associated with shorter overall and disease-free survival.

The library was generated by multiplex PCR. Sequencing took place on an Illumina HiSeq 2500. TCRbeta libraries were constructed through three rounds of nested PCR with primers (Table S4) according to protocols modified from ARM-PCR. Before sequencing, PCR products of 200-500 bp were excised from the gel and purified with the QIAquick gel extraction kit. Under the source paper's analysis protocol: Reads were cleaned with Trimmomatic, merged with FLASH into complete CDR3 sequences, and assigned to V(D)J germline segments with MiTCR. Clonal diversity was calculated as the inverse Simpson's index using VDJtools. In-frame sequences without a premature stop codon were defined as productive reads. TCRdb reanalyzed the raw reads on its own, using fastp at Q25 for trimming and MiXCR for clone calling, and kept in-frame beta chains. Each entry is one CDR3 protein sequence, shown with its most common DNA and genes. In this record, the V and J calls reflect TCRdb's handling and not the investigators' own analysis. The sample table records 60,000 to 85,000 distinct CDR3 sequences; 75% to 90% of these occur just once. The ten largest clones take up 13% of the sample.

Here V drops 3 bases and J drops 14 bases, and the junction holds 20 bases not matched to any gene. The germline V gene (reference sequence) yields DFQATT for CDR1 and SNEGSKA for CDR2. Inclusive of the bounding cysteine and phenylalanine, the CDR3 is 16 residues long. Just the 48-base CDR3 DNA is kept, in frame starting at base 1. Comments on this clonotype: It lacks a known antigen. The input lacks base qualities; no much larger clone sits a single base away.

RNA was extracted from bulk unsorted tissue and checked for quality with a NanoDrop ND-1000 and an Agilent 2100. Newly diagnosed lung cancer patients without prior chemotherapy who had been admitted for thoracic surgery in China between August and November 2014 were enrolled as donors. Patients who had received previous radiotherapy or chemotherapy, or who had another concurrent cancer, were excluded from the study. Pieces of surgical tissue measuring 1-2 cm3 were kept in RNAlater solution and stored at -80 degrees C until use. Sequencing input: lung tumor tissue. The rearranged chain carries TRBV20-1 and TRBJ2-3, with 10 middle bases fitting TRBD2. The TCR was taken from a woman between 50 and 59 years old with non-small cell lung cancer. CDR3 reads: CSASPISGRSTDTWYF. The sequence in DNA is TGCAGTGCTAGTCCAATTAGCGGGAGGAGCACAGATACGTGGTATTTT.